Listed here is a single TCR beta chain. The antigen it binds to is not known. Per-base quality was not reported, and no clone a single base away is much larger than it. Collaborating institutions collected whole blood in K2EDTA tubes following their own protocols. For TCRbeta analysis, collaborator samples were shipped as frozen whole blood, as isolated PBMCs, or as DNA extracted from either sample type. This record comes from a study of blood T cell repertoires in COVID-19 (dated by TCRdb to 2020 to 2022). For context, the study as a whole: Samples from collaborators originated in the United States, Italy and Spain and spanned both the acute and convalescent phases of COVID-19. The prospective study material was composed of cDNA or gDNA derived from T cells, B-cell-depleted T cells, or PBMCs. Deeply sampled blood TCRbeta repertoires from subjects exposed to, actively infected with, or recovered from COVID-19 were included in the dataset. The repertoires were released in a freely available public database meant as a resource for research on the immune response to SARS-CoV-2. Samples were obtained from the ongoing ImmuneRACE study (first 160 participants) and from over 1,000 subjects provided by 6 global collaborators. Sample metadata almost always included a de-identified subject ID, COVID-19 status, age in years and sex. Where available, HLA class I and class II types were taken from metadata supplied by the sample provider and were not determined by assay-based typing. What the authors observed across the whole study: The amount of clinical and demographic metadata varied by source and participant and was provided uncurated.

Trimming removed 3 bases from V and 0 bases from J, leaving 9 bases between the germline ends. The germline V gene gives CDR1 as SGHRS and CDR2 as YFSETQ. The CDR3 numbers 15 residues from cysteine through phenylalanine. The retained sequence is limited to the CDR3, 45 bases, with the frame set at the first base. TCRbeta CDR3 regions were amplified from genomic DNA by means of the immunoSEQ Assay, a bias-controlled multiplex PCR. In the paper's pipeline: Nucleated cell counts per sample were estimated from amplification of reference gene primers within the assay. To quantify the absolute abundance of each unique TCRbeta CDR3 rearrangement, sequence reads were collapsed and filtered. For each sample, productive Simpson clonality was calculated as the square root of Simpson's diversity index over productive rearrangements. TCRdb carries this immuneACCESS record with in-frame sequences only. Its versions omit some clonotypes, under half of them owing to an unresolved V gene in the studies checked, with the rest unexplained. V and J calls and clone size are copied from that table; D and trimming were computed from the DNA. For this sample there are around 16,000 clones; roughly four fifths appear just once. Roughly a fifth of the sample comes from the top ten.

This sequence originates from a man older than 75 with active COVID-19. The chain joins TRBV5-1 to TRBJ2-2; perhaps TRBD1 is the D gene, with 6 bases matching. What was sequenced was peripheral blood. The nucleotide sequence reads TGCGCCAGCAGCTGGGGGACAACGAACACCGGGGAGCTGTTTTTT. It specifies CASSWGTTNTGELFF.